Listed below are T cell receptor beta chains from one sample, sequenced in a study of identical twins. MiXCR, applied by TCRdb to the 5' RACE reads, yields one record per CDR3 protein. The table has approximately 530,000 distinct CDR3 sequences, around 20% seen once. The data were also submitted as part of a second study, on yellow fever vaccine responses in identical twins.

Material for sequencing was CD4+ T cells sorted from blood. The receptors originated from a young woman in good health. Each CDR3 is given with its conserved first and last residue. The D gene is left open where the match is weak. Rows may omit the clone size; those that give it use once, few, many or a size class.

size,V,J,D,CDR3,DNA
NA,TRBV12-3/TRBV12-4,TRBJ2-7,NA,CASSSRTGTLDYEQYF,TGTGCCAGCAGTTCAAGAACCGGGACACTGGATTACGAGCAGTACTTC
many,TRBV6-1,TRBJ2-1,NA,CASSVKRLSSYNEQFF,TGTGCCAGCAGTGTAAAGAGACTGAGCTCCTACAATGAGCAGTTCTTC
few,TRBV7-8,TRBJ2-1,NA,CASSTLGGHDSYNEQFF,TGTGCCAGCAGCACTCTAGGGGGACACGACTCCTACAATGAGCAGTTCTTC
NA,TRBV20-1,TRBJ2-4,TRBD2,CSTNGAGENIQYF,TGCAGTACCAACGGGGCGGGGGAAAACATTCAGTACTTC
NA,TRBV27,TRBJ1-3,NA,CASSSRGALSGNTIYF,TGTGCCAGCAGTTCACGAGGGGCCCTCTCTGGAAACACCATATATTTT
NA,TRBV6-5,TRBJ2-1,TRBD2,CASSYSKTSGSDEQFF,TGTGCCAGCAGTTACTCGAAAACTAGCGGGAGCGATGAGCAGTTCTTC
few,TRBV12-3/TRBV12-4,TRBJ2-7,TRBD1,CASSLWDRPWGPYF,TGTGCCAGCAGTTTATGGGACAGGCCTTGGGGTCCGTACTTC
NA,TRBV28,TRBJ1-1,TRBD1,CASSLRTGLNTEAFF,TGTGCCAGCAGTCTTAGGACAGGGCTGAACACTGAAGCTTTCTTT
NA,TRBV11-2,TRBJ1-1,TRBD1,CASRGVPGQGNTEAFF,TGTGCCAGCAGGGGCGTCCCGGGACAGGGGAACACTGAAGCTTTCTTT
NA,TRBV9,TRBJ2-5,TRBD2,CASSVDSGTSVETQYF,TGTGCCAGCAGCGTGGATTCCGGGACTAGCGTGGAGACCCAGTACTTC
NA,TRBV27,TRBJ1-5,TRBD1,CASRRGTGSNQPQHF,TGTGCCAGCAGAAGAGGGACAGGGAGCAATCAGCCCCAGCATTTT
NA,TRBV24-1,TRBJ1-1,NA,CATSSWQNEAFF,TGTGCCACCTCTTCTTGGCAGAATGAAGCTTTCTTT
few,TRBV6-5,TRBJ2-7,TRBD1,CASSYSGTGTYEQYF,TGTGCCAGCAGTTACTCCGGGACAGGGACCTACGAGCAGTACTTC
once,TRBV18,TRBJ1-1,NA,CASSPLGGEAFF,TGTGCCAGCTCACCGTTAGGTGGTGAAGCTTTCTTT
NA,TRBV5-1,TRBJ2-1,TRBD2,CASSSGGPWNEQFF,TGCGCCAGCAGCTCGGGAGGGCCGTGGAATGAGCAGTTCTTC
few,TRBV12-3/TRBV12-4,TRBJ2-1,TRBD1,CASSFWGQSINEQFF,TGTGCCAGCAGTTTTTGGGGACAGAGCATCAATGAGCAGTTCTTC
few,TRBV20-1,TRBJ1-2,TRBD1,CSASATGAANYGYTF,TGCAGTGCTAGTGCGACAGGGGCTGCTAACTATGGCTACACCTTC
NA,TRBV12-3/TRBV12-4,TRBJ2-1,TRBD2,CASTSRLAGGPGNEQFF,TGTGCCAGCACCTCTAGACTAGCGGGAGGGCCCGGCAATGAGCAGTTCTTC
NA,TRBV15,TRBJ1-2,NA,CATSRDGQPYGYTF,TGTGCCACCAGCAGAGATGGACAGCCCTATGGCTACACCTTC
many,TRBV12-3/TRBV12-4,TRBJ2-1,NA,CASSRGNEQFF,TGTGCCAGCAGTAGGGGGAATGAGCAGTTCTTC
NA,TRBV20-1,TRBJ1-2,NA,CSARGVTVTSPLSNYGYTF,TGCAGTGCTAGAGGGGTGACAGTCACCTCCCCACTTTCTAACTATGGCTACACCTTC
NA,TRBV10-3,TRBJ2-7,TRBD2,CAISVALAESSYEQYF,TGTGCCATCAGCGTAGCACTAGCGGAGAGCTCCTACGAGCAGTACTTC
NA,TRBV10-3,TRBJ2-7,TRBD2,CAIRASGSTYEQYF,TGTGCCATCAGGGCTAGCGGGAGTACCTACGAGCAGTACTTC
NA,TRBV5-1,TRBJ2-1,TRBD1,CASCTTGGTYNEQFF,TGCGCCAGCTGCACAACAGGGGGTACGTACAATGAGCAGTTCTTC
few,TRBV24-1,TRBJ1-2,NA,CATSENDRSYGYTF,TGTGCCACCAGTGAAAACGACAGGTCCTATGGCTACACCTTC
few,TRBV10-3,TRBJ2-1,NA,CAISGTYNEQFF,TGTGCCATCAGTGGGACCTACAATGAGCAGTTCTTC
NA,TRBV7-9,TRBJ2-1,TRBD2,CASSERLAGKSNEQFF,TGTGCCAGCAGCGAACGACTAGCGGGAAAAAGCAATGAGCAGTTCTTC
NA,TRBV24-1,TRBJ2-1,NA,CATSDPGQEAYNEQFF,TGTGCCACCAGTGATCCGGGACAAGAGGCCTACAATGAGCAGTTCTTC
few,TRBV3-1,TRBJ1-4,NA,CASSQDRSRGNEKLFF,TGTGCCAGCAGCCAAGATCGGTCACGGGGAAATGAAAAACTGTTTTTT
NA,TRBV7-4,TRBJ2-3,TRBD2,CASSLALWTSGTPWGDKSTDTQYF,TGTGCCAGCAGCTTAGCGCTCTGGACTAGCGGTACCCCATGGGGGGACAAGTCCACAGATACGCAGTATTTT
few,TRBV20-1,TRBJ2-1,NA,CSARAASSYNEQFF,TGCAGTGCCCGGGCAGCTTCCTCCTACAATGAGCAGTTCTTC
few,TRBV5-1,TRBJ2-3,NA,CASSSRVGDTDTQYF,TGCGCCAGCAGCTCCCGCGTAGGAGACACAGATACGCAGTATTTT
few,TRBV10-1,TRBJ2-4,NA,CASSESKAVDIQYF,TGCGCCAGCAGTGAGTCGAAGGCGGTTGACATTCAGTACTTC
few,TRBV4-1,TRBJ2-1,TRBD1,CASSQGTGGSNEQFF,TGCGCCAGCAGCCAAGGGACAGGGGGAAGTAATGAGCAGTTCTTC
few,TRBV5-1,TRBJ2-5,NA,CASSLAWEGTQYF,TGCGCCAGCAGCTTGGCCTGGGAAGGGACCCAGTACTTC
many,TRBV2,TRBJ1-1,NA,CASSEEAGRTEAFF,TGTGCCAGCAGTGAAGAGGCGGGGAGGACTGAAGCTTTCTTT
NA,TRBV15,TRBJ2-1,NA,CATSRNQRVDEQFF,TGTGCCACCAGCAGAAATCAAAGGGTCGATGAGCAGTTCTTC
few,TRBV7-9,TRBJ2-2,NA,CASSQNPFINTGELFF,TGTGCCAGCAGCCAAAACCCTTTCATCAACACCGGGGAGCTGTTTTTT
few,TRBV20-1,TRBJ2-1,TRBD2,CSARSPSGGDNEQFF,TGCAGTGCAAGATCGCCTAGCGGGGGAGACAATGAGCAGTTCTTC
NA,TRBV6-5,TRBJ1-1,TRBD1,CASSNRGDTEAFF,TGTGCCAGCAGTAACAGGGGTGACACTGAAGCTTTCTTT
NA,TRBV18,TRBJ1-1,TRBD1,CASSPHKGQGTEAFF,TGTGCCAGCTCACCACATAAAGGACAGGGAACTGAAGCTTTCTTT
few,TRBV9,TRBJ2-3,TRBD2,CASSKASGRPGTDTQYF,TGTGCCAGCAGCAAAGCGAGCGGGAGGCCCGGCACAGATACGCAGTATTTT
NA,TRBV7-7,TRBJ1-1,NA,CASSLADGTEAFF,TGTGCCAGCAGCTTAGCGGACGGGACTGAAGCTTTCTTT
few,TRBV20-1,TRBJ1-1,TRBD1,CSARGGQIEAFF,TGCAGTGCTAGAGGGGGACAGATTGAAGCTTTCTTT
few,TRBV12-3/TRBV12-4,TRBJ1-2,NA,CASSLNLLGYTF,TGTGCCAGCAGTTTAAACCTGTTAGGCTACACCTTC
few,TRBV9,TRBJ2-1,TRBD2,CASSVVPTSGGPYGEQFF,TGTGCCAGCAGCGTAGTCCCGACTAGCGGGGGTCCGTATGGTGAGCAGTTCTTC
NA,TRBV12-3/TRBV12-4,TRBJ2-2,NA,CASNLGAGELFF,TGTGCCAGCAACTTAGGGGCCGGGGAGCTGTTTTTT
few,TRBV20-1,TRBJ2-1,TRBD2,CSAILAGITNEQFF,TGCAGTGCGATACTAGCGGGGATTACCAATGAGCAGTTCTTC
NA,TRBV20-1,TRBJ2-1,NA,CSASGERWNEQFF,TGCAGTGCTAGTGGCGAGAGGTGGAATGAGCAGTTCTTC
NA,TRBV11-2,TRBJ2-1,TRBD2,CASSLGLLAGRGNEQFF,TGTGCCAGCAGCTTAGGTCTACTAGCGGGAAGGGGAAATGAGCAGTTCTTC
NA,TRBV4-2,TRBJ2-1,TRBD1,CASSHQGELSSYNEQFF,TGTGCCAGCAGCCATCAGGGGGAATTGAGCTCCTACAATGAGCAGTTCTTC
NA,TRBV3-1,TRBJ1-1,TRBD1,CASSQDPGTAMNTEAFF,TGTGCCAGCAGCCAAGATCCTGGGACAGCCATGAACACTGAAGCTTTCTTT
NA,TRBV19,TRBJ2-5,NA,CASSIGHSQETQYF,TGTGCCAGTAGTATCGGGCACAGCCAAGAGACCCAGTACTTC
NA,TRBV6-1,TRBJ2-7,TRBD2,CASSDLRTSGRYEQYF,TGTGCCAGCAGTGACCTAAGGACTAGCGGGAGGTATGAGCAGTACTTC
few,TRBV28,TRBJ2-1,TRBD1,CASRGTGGRDEQFF,TGTGCCAGCAGGGGGACAGGGGGCCGAGATGAGCAGTTCTTC
few,TRBV3-1,TRBJ2-7,NA,CASSQNLQGSYEQYF,TGTGCCAGCAGCCAAAATTTACAGGGCTCCTACGAGCAGTACTTC
NA,TRBV9,TRBJ2-2,TRBD1,CASRLTGETGGELFF,TGTGCCAGCAGATTAACAGGGGAAACGGGCGGGGAGCTGTTTTTT
NA,TRBV5-1,TRBJ2-5,NA,CASSLAGGAGYQETQYF,TGCGCCAGCAGCTTGGCAGGGGGGGCCGGGTACCAAGAGACCCAGTACTTC
NA,TRBV5-1,TRBJ1-4,NA,CASSLDGATNEKLFF,TGCGCCAGCAGCCTAGACGGTGCAACTAATGAAAAACTGTTTTTT
few,TRBV11-1,TRBJ2-1,TRBD2,CASSSTEGRGLPYNEQFF,TGTGCCAGCAGCTCCACTGAGGGGCGGGGGTTACCTTACAATGAGCAGTTCTTC